This TCR beta chain was identified during a study of T cell repertoires in cytomegalovirus infection. In the study overall: Recently described HLA-C-restricted plus well-studied HLA-B-restricted CMV epitopes were used. An indication of both CMV infection and matching HLA type came from public TCR beta signatures.

Germline V gene sequence: CDR1 MNHNS, CDR2 SASEGT. The CDR3 is made up of 13 amino acids. Whole-study results and caveats: CMV-specific TCR beta clonotypes restricted by HLA-C dominated the ex vivo response.

TCRdb itself ran the reads through MiXCR, one entry per CDR3 protein. The repertoire holds under 500,000 distinct CDR3 sequences, under 55% seen once, with 35% to 50% in the top ten. This clonotype showed up just a few times. Its specificity is not known. A junction boundary mismatches the germline segment, possibly from a read error. The sequences come from cultured PBMCs, collected from culture after CMV antigen stimulation. V usage is TRBV6-1 and J usage is TRBJ1-1; D is ambiguous. This receptor was obtained from a human donor in good health (CMV status not recorded). Some clones in this sample may be carry-over from other donors' samples. The CDR3 sequence is CASIVVGNPEAFF. The CDR3 DNA reads TGTGCCAGCATAGTGGTCGGGAACCCTGAAGCTTTCTTT.